Shown below are 13 T cell receptor beta chains from a single sample sequenced in a study of early T cells in non-severe SARS-CoV-2 infection. TCRdb processed the 5' RACE reads anew with MiXCR; each CDR3 protein has one entry. The sample has about 70,000 distinct CDR3 sequences, 9% to 10% seen once. Sequenced here: whole blood, sampled at baseline. The receptors were gathered from an adult who was a healthcare worker with PCR-confirmed SARS-CoV-2 infection or an uninfected control (not recorded which).

This clonotype was observed a few times. This rearrangement joins TRBV6-2 or TRBV6-3 to TRBJ1-5; a weak D match, TRBD1 (5 bases). The V and J ends lost 7 bases and 11 bases respectively, with 15 bases between them. There are 12 residues in the CDR3. CDR1 and CDR2 (germline): MNHEY, SVGEGT. The CDR3 spells CASTWDGGTQHF. CDR3 coding DNA: TGTGCCAGCACTTGGGACGGCGGGACCCAGCATTTT.

This clonotype was recorded at least ten times. The chain uses TRBV12-3 or TRBV12-4 and TRBJ1-2, with D perhaps matching TRBD1 (6 bases). The CDR3 totals 14 residues. Trimming removed 7 bases at V and 6 bases at J, with 18 bases between. CDR3 DNA sequence: TGTGCCAGCAAACCGGACAGTTTTGTTGATGGCTACACCTTC. Translated, it gives CASKPDSFVDGYTF.

V is TRBV28 and J is TRBJ2-1; 9 positions match TRBD2. CDR1 is MDHEN, CDR2 SYDVKM, per germline. V lost 3 bases to trimming and J lost 3 bases; unmatched junction nucleotides: 9. This CDR3 comprises 17 residues. CDR3: CASSLWLSGSSYNEQFF. Written as DNA, the CDR3 is TGTGCCAGCAGTTTGTGGCTTAGCGGGAGTAGCTACAATGAGCAGTTCTTC.

The V call is TRBV5-1, the J call TRBJ2-5; 10 nucleotides line up with TRBD1. This CDR3 is built from 16 residues. Germline CDR1 reads SGHRS; CDR2 reads YFSETQ. V lost 0 bases to trimming and J lost 2 bases; unmatched junction nucleotides: 4. This CDR3 reads CASSLVDRGVQETQYF. The CDR3 DNA follows: TGCGCCAGCAGCTTGGTGGACAGGGGGGTTCAAGAGACCCAGTACTTC.

The rearrangement uses TRBV7-2 and TRBJ1-4; possibly TRBD1 for D (6 bases). Germline CDR1 reads SGHTA; CDR2 reads FQGNSA. The CDR3 length is 15 residues. The V end lost 2 bases, the J end lost 3 bases, and 10 bases lay between the germline ends. The CDR3, as DNA: TGTGCCAGCAGCTTATCACAGGGCGCTAATGAAAAACTGTTTTTT. This encodes CASSLSQGANEKLFF.

In its sample, this clonotype was seen a few times. The V and J genes are TRBV29-1 and TRBJ2-2; possible D gene TRBD2, 5 bases. The CDR3 consists of 12 residues. Between the trimmed V and J ends, which lost 7 bases and 5 bases, there was a span of 11 bases. Germline-derived CDR1 and CDR2 are SQVTM and ANQGSEA. Written as DNA, the CDR3 is TGCAGCGGCGCACCGGGAACCGGGGAGCTGTTTTTT. This translates into CSGAPGTGELFF.

The genes are TRBV7-3 and TRBJ2-2; weak D call: TRBD1 (6 bases). Germline CDR1 reads SGHTA; CDR2 reads FQGTGA. This CDR3 has 16 residues. With 1 base removed from V and 6 bases from J, the gap between germline ends came to 15 bases. The CDR3, as DNA: TGTGCCAGCAGCTTAATACCCACAGGGAAAGCCGGGGAGCTGTTTTTT. As protein: CASSLIPTGKAGELFF.

V usage is TRBV6-5 and J usage is TRBJ2-2; 7 nucleotides line up with TRBD1. V gave up 5 bases and J gave up 0 bases; unmatched junction bases: 3. The CDR3 runs 15 residues. Germline assignment: CDR1 MNHEY and CDR2 SVGAGI. In DNA, the CDR3 is TGTGCCAGCAGTGTTGGGACAGCGAACACCGGGGAGCTGTTTTTT. Protein product: CASSVGTANTGELFF.

This clonotype was detected ten times or more. The chain employs TRBV30 and TRBJ1-1; D unresolved. This CDR3 has 11 amino acids. V was cut by 0 bases and J by 9 bases, with 8 bases left in between. Germline lookup yields CDR1 GTSNPN and CDR2 SVGIG (reference sequence). CDR3 in amino acids: CAWSVSAQAFF. In DNA, the CDR3 is TGTGCCTGGAGTGTAAGTGCTCAAGCTTTCTTT.

This clonotype has at least ten counts. The gene calls are TRBV27 and TRBJ2-1; no firm D call. Germline CDR1 and CDR2: MNHEY and SMNVEV (reference sequence). This CDR3 is built from 15 residues. V was shortened by 2 bases and J by 4 bases, with 12 bases between the two germline ends. The CDR3 sequence is CASSLIRVGYNEQFF. DNA of the CDR3: TGTGCCAGCAGTTTAATACGTGTGGGTTACAATGAGCAGTTCTTC.

There are many counts of this clonotype. The genes are TRBV28 and TRBJ2-7, with TRBD1 matching 7 bases. The V gene end was trimmed by 6 bases and the J gene end by 0 bases; junction bases not matched to a gene: 5. The length of the CDR3 is 14 residues. Germline lookup yields CDR1 MDHEN and CDR2 SYDVKM. The CDR3 sequence is CASSQGGSSYEQYF. The CDR3 DNA follows: TGTGCCAGCAGCCAAGGGGGCAGCTCCTACGAGCAGTACTTC.

This clonotype was counted a few times. The V gene is TRBV20-1, the J gene TRBJ2-1; 13 nucleotides line up with TRBD2. The CDR3 totals 17 residues. Germline values: CDR1 DFQATT, CDR2 SNEGSKA (reference sequence). The V and J ends lost 0 bases and 7 bases, in that order; junction bases with no gene match: 9. The DNA of the CDR3 is TGCAGTGCTAGAGATGTTTCTGGACTAGCGGGAGCAAATGAGCAGTTCTTC. It is translated as CSARDVSGLAGANEQFF.

This clonotype was counted between two and nine times. The chain couples TRBV3-1 to TRBJ2-1; TRBD2 matches at 7 bases. In germline, CDR1 is LGHDT, CDR2 YNNKEL (reference sequence). This CDR3 contains 15 residues. Trimming cost V 4 bases and J 2 bases; bases outside gene matches: 5. The CDR3 region is CASSPASGAYNEQFF. CDR3 DNA: TGTGCCAGCAGCCCAGCTAGCGGAGCCTACAATGAGCAGTTCTTC.